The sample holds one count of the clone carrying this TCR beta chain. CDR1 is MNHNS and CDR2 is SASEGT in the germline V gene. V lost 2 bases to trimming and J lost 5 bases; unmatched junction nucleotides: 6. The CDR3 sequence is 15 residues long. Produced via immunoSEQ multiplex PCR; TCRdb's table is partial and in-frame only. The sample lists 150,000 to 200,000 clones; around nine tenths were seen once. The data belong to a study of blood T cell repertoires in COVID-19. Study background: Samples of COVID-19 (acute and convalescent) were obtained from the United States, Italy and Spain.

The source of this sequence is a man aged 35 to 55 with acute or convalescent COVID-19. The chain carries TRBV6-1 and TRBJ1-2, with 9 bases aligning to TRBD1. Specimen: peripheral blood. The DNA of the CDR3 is TGTGCCAGCAGTGAAACGGGACAGGGAGTATATGGCTACACCTTC. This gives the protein CASSETGQGVYGYTF.